This passage covers 18 T cell receptor beta chains from one sample sequenced in a study of beta chain features in type 1 diabetes. cDNA synthesis used the whole RNA isolate, giving expressed TCRB sequences. Using immunoSEQ multiplex PCR, the repertoire was profiled, and TCRdb retains in-frame clones only, with some absent. Of 500,000 to 800,000 clones in the sample, roughly an eighth were seen once. The study, taken as a whole, reports: All four CD4+ subsets from Type 1 diabetes patients carried moderately but significantly shorter TCRB CDR3s.

Their cognate antigens are unknown. Source material: naive CD4+ T cells from blood. These receptors came from a man aged 25 to 45 with type 1 diabetes.

The rearrangement joins TRBV7-9 to TRBJ2-2, with 14 bases fitting TRBD2. Germline CDR1 is SEHNR and CDR2 is FQNEAQ (reference sequence). The V segment lost 5 bases and the J segment 12 bases; nucleotides outside the gene matches: 8. This CDR3 comprises 15 residues. The CDR3 DNA follows: TGTGCCAGCAGCCAAGGGACTAGCGGGGGTCAGAAGCTGTTTTTT. It translates to CASSQGTSGGQKLFF.

The genes are TRBV28 and TRBJ2-7, with no clear D. V gave up 2 bases and J gave up 6 bases, with 5 bases separating them. Germline values: CDR1 MDHEN, CDR2 SYDVKM. The CDR3 runs 11 residues. The CDR3: CASSLASEQYF. The CDR3 nucleotides are TGTGCCAGCAGTTTAGCTAGCGAGCAGTACTTC. The variable domain in full, completed from reference TRBV28 and TRBJ2-7, reads DVKVTQSSRYLVKRTGEKVFLECVQDMDHENMFWYRQDPGLGLRLIYFSYDVKMKEKGDIPEGYSVSREKKERFSLILESASTNQTSMYLCASSLASEQYFGPGTRLTVT.

The chain joins TRBV30 to TRBJ1-2; D unresolved. This CDR3 comprises 14 residues. Trimming removed 0 bases from V and 5 bases from J, with 13 bases in between. Looked up from germline, CDR1 is GTSNPN and CDR2 is SVGIG (reference sequence). The CDR3, as DNA: TGTGCCTGGAGTGTCGTCGTATTAACATATGGCTACACCTTC. Its protein product is CAWSVVVLTYGYTF.

The chain joins TRBV18 to TRBJ1-2; no firm D call. This CDR3 has 16 residues. Germline lookup yields CDR1 KGHSH and CDR2 LQKENI. V was cut by 6 bases and J by 4 bases, with 21 bases left in between. The CDR3 here is CASSPEPHLSIYGYTF. DNA of the CDR3: TGTGCCAGCTCCCCAGAACCTCATCTTTCGATCTATGGCTACACCTTC.

About this clone: A read error may account for a junction end that differs from germline. The rearrangement uses TRBV5-1 and TRBJ2-2; perhaps D is TRBD1 or TRBD2 (5 bases each). The germline V gene has CDR1 SGHRS and CDR2 YFSETQ. This CDR3 spans 17 amino acids. The CDR3 spells CASSWGSGTPNAGELFF. CDR3 sequence (DNA): TGCGCCAGCAGCTGGGGTTCCGGGACCCCGAACGCCGGGGAGCTGTTTTTT.

V gene TRBV11-3 combines with J gene TRBJ2-1; 8 bases line up with TRBD2. Losses at the gene ends were 6 bases for V and 8 bases for J; bases not matched to a gene: 15. Looked up from germline, CDR1 is SGHNT and CDR2 is YENEEA. This CDR3 region has 16 residues. CDR3 bases: TGTGCCAGCAGACCAATCTCGGGACTAGAGACGGATGAGCAGTTCTTC. Residues: CASRPISGLETDEQFF.

This clone was recorded a few times. V is TRBV10-3 and J is TRBJ1-1, with D possibly being TRBD1 (6 bases). The length of the CDR3 is 13 residues. The germline V gene has CDR1 ENHRY and CDR2 SYGVKD. V was trimmed by 2 bases and J by 6 bases, leaving 10 bases between them. In DNA form, the CDR3 reads TGTGCCATCAGTGAGAGCTGGGGGCCTGAAGCTTTCTTT. Its protein product is CAISESWGPEAFF.

There are a few counts of this clone. This chain connects TRBV5-1 to TRBJ2-3, with D tentatively TRBD2 (5 bases). V lost 7 bases, J lost 0 bases, and 18 bases lay in between. The CDR3 runs 16 residues. Germline loops: CDR1 SGHRS, CDR2 YFSETQ. The CDR3 bases are TGCGCCAGCCGATTGACGGGGAGCGGTAGCACAGATACGCAGTATTTT. Translating it yields CASRLTGSGSTDTQYF.

V gene TRBV7-9 combines with J gene TRBJ1-2; the D gene is possibly TRBD1 (5 bases). The V end lost 5 bases, the J end lost 4 bases, and 17 bases lay between the germline ends. CDR3 size: 15 residues. Germline V gene sequence: CDR1 SEHNR, CDR2 FQNEAQ (reference sequence). The DNA for the CDR3 is TGTGCCAGCAGCCCCCCGGGGGGGACCCCCTATGGCTACACCTTC. Residues: CASSPPGGTPYGYTF. The full variable domain, in which reference TRBV7-9 and TRBJ1-2 provide the parts outside the CDR3, is DTGVSQNPRHKITKRGQNVTFRCDPISEHNRLYWYRQTLGQGPEFLTYFQNEAQLEKSRLLSDRFSAERPKGSFSTLEIQRTEQGDSAMYLCASSPPGGTPYGYTFGSGTRLTVV.

The rearrangement links TRBV9 to TRBJ2-2; TRBD2 agrees at 7 bases. Germline loops: CDR1 SGDLS, CDR2 YYNGEE. V dropped 3 bases and J dropped 6; count of bases not matched to a gene: 17. CDR3 length: 18 amino acids. CDR3 amino acids: CASSALTGGGLSAGELFF. The DNA of the CDR3 is TGTGCCAGCAGCGCCCTAACGGGGGGTGGATTAAGCGCCGGGGAGCTGTTTTTT.

The J gene is TRBJ2-7, the V gene TRBV18, with no clear D. Germline V gene lookup returns CDR1 KGHSH and CDR2 LQKENI. Trimming stripped 3 bases from V and 6 bases from J, with 15 bases between. CDR3 length: 14 amino acids. CDR3 nucleotide sequence: TGTGCCAGCTCACCCCCTATGTCCGTCCTCGAGCAGTACTTC. This encodes CASSPPMSVLEQYF.

With regard to this clone: One end of the junction varies from germline; a read error may be responsible. This chain joins TRBV7-7 and TRBJ2-1, with D possibly being TRBD2 (5 bases). This CDR3 comprises 14 residues. Germline assignment: CDR1 SSHAT and CDR2 FNYEAQ (reference sequence). For the CDR3, the DNA is TGTGCTAGCAGCTTACGAGACGGGGACAATGAGCAGTTCTTC. Its translation is CASSLRDGDNEQFF.

The chain uses TRBV10-3 and TRBJ1-1; D is possibly TRBD1 (5 bases). V lost 6 bases and J lost 1, with 6 bases in between. The germline V gene encodes CDR1 ENHRY and CDR2 SYGVKD. The CDR3 contains 12 residues. CDR3 DNA sequence: TGTGCCATCAGCCAGGGGAACACTGAAGCTTTCTTT. Protein sequence: CAISQGNTEAFF.

The chain recombines TRBV7-2 with TRBJ2-1; D remains ambiguous. Germline lookup yields CDR1 SGHTA and CDR2 FQGNSA. The CDR3 totals 14 residues. Trimming shortened V by 4 bases and J by 4 bases, and 11 bases separated the two germline ends. The CDR3 loop is CASSSSGNYNEQFF. The DNA of the CDR3 is TGTGCCAGCAGCTCCTCTGGGAATTACAATGAGCAGTTCTTC.

This clone was seen only a few times. The chain carries TRBV10-2 and TRBJ2-5, with 11 bases that match TRBD2. The V gene's germline CDR1 is WSHSY and CDR2 SAAADI. The trim removed 7 bases at V and 3 bases at J, leaving 1 base unmatched. This CDR3 spans 13 amino acids. CDR3 sequence: CASKLAGEETQYF. The CDR3 nucleotides are TGCGCCAGCAAACTAGCGGGGGAAGAGACCCAGTACTTC.

V usage is TRBV28 and J usage is TRBJ2-3, with TRBD2 matching over 8 bases. Looked up from germline, CDR1 is MDHEN and CDR2 is SYDVKM. There are 15 residues in the CDR3. Germline trimming cut 11 bases from V and 2 bases from J; bases unmatched to any gene: 12. The CDR3 nucleotides are TGTGCCTCGACTTCCCAAGCGGGGGACACAGATACGCAGTATTTT. Its translation is CASTSQAGDTDTQYF.

This clone was counted a few times. The V and J genes are TRBV19 and TRBJ1-5; no reliable D call. This CDR3 contains 13 residues. Trimming cost V 6 bases and J 5 bases, with 11 bases left between them. Germline loops: CDR1 LNHDA, CDR2 SQIVND (reference sequence). The CDR3 coding sequence is TGTGCCAGTAGATACAGTGCTGATCAGCCCCAGCATTTT. Its translation is CASRYSADQPQHF.

A few counts support this clone. The DNA of the CDR3 is TGTGCCAGCAGCCTCCTCTCAACAGATACGCAGTATTTT. This encodes CASSLLSTDTQYF. The gene calls are TRBV25-1 and TRBJ2-3; D gene ambiguous. V lost 6 bases, J lost 3 bases, and 10 bases lay in between. The CDR3 runs to 13 residues. Germline V gives CDR1 MGHDK, CDR2 SYGVNS. Looking up the rest from reference TRBV25-1 and TRBJ2-3 gives the full variable domain: EADIYQTPRYLVIGTGKKITLECSQTMGHDKMYWYQQDPGMELHLIHYSYGVNSTEKGDLSSESTVSRIRTEHFPLTLESARPSHTSQYLCASSLLSTDTQYFGPGTRLTVL.